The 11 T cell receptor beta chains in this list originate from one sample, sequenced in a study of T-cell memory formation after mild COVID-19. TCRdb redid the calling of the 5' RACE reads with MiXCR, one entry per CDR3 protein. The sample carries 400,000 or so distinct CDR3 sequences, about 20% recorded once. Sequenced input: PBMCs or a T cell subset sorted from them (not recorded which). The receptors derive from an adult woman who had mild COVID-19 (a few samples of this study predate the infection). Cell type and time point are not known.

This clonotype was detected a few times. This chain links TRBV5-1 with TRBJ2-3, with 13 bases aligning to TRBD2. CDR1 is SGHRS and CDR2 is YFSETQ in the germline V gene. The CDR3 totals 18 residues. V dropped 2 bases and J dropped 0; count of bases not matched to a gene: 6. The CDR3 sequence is CASSLGLAGVMSTDTQYF. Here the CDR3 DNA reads TGCGCCAGCAGCTTAGGACTAGCGGGGGTTATGAGCACAGATACGCAGTATTTT.

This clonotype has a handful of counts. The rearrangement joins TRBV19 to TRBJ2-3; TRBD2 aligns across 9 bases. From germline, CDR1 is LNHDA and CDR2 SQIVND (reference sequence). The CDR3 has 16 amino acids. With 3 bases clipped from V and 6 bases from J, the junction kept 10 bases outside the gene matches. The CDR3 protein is CASSIPKEAGGDTQYF. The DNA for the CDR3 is TGTGCCAGTAGTATCCCGAAGGAGGCGGGAGGGGATACGCAGTATTTT.

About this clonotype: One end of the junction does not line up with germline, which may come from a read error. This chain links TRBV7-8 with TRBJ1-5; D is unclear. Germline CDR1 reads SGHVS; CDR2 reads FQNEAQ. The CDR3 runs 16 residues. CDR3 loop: CASNLAGSATNQPQHF. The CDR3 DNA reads TGTGCCAGCAACTTAGCTGGGTCAGCAACCAATCAGCCCCAGCATTTT.

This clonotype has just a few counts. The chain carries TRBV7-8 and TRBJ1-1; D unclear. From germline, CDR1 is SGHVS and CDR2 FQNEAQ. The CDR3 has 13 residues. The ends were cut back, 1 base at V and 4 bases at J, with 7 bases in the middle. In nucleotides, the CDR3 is TGTGCCAGCAGCTTAGGGGAAGGCACTGAAGCTTTCTTT. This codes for CASSLGEGTEAFF.

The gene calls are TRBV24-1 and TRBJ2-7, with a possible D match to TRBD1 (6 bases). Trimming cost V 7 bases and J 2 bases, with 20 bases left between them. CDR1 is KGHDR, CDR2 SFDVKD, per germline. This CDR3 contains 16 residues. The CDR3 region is CATRLPGQQMTYEQYF. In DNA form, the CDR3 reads TGTGCCACCAGACTTCCCGGACAGCAGATGACCTACGAGCAGTACTTC.

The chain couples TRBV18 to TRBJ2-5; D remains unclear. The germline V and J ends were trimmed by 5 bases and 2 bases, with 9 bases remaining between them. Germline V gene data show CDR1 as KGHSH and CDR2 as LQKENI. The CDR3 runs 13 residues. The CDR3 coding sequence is TGTGCCAGCTCATCTCTGTTACAAGAGACCCAGTACTTC. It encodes CASSSLLQETQYF. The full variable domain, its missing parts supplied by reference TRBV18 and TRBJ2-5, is NAGVMQNPRHLVRRRGQEARLRCSPMKGHSHVYWYRQLPEEGLKFMVYLQKENIIDESGMPKERFSAEFPKEGPSILRIQQVVRGDSAAYFCASSSLLQETQYFGPGTRLLVL.

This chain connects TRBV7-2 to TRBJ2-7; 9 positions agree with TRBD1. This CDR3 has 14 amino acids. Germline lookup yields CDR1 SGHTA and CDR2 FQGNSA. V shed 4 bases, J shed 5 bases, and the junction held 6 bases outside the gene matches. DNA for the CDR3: TGTGCCAGCAGCTCATACAGGGGGCGGGACGAGCAGTACTTC. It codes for CASSSYRGRDEQYF.

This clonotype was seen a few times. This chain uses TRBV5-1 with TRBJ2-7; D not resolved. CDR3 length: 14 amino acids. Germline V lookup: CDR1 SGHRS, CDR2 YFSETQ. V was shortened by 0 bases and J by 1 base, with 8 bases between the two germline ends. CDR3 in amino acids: CASSLENGSYEQYF. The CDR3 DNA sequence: TGCGCCAGCAGCTTGGAGAATGGGTCCTACGAGCAGTACTTC. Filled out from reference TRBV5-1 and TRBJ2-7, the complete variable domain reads KAGVTQTPRYLIKTRGQQVTLSCSPISGHRSVSWYQQTPGQGLQFLFEYFSETQRNKGNFPGRFSGRQFSNSRSEMNVSTLELGDSALYLCASSLENGSYEQYFGPGTRLTVT.

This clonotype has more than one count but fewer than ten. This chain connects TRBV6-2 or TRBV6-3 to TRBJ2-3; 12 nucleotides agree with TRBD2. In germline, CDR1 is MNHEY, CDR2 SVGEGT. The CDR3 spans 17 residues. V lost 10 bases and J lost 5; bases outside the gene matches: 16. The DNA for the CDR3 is TGTGCCACCTCCCCCGGTCGACTAGCGGGAGACGTAGATACGCAGTATTTT. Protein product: CATSPGRLAGDVDTQYF.

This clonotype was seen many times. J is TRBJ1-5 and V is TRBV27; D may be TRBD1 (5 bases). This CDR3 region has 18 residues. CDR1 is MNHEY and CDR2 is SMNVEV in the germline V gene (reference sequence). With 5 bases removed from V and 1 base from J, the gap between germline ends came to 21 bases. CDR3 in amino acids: CASSPLGQGRGSNQPQHF. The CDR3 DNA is TGTGCCAGCAGTCCCTTGGGGCAGGGCCGAGGGAGCAATCAGCCCCAGCATTTT.

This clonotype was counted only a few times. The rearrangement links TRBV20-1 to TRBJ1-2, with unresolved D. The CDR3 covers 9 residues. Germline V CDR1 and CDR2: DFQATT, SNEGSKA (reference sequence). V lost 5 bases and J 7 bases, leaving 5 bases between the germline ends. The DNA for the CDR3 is TGCAGTGCTGTTGGTGGCTACACCTTC. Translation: CSAVGGYTF.